Shown below are 2 T cell receptor beta chains from a single sample sequenced in a study of control samples from healthy donors and cancer patients. Assay: immunoSEQ multiplex PCR; the TCRdb copy retains only in-frame clones and omits some. This sample yields 90,000 or so clones, of which about 88% are seen a single time; 1.3% belongs to the top ten. Sequences were obtained from blood. The receptors derive from a woman aged 45-65 years in good health.

The chain has TRBV25-1 and TRBJ1-1; D remains ambiguous. With 0 bases removed from V and 2 bases from J, the gap between germline ends came to 10 bases. Germline V gene lookup returns CDR1 MGHDK and CDR2 SYGVNS. The CDR3 sequence is 15 residues long. The CDR3 region is CASSEYKEPNTEAFF. Here the CDR3 DNA reads TGTGCCAGCAGTGAATATAAAGAACCCAACACTGAAGCTTTCTTT.

V gene TRBV27 combines with J gene TRBJ2-1; D is perhaps TRBD1 or TRBD2 (5 bases each). Trimming removed 3 bases from V and 9 bases from J, with 15 bases in between. Germline lookup yields CDR1 MNHEY and CDR2 SMNVEV (reference sequence). This CDR3 has 14 amino acids. CDR3 nucleotides: TGTGCCAGCAGTTTGGGACGGGGAGTGGGTGAGCAGTTCTTC. It is translated as CASSLGRGVGEQFF.